This TCR beta chain is from a study of T cells in Graves' hyperthyroidism and ophthalmopathy. V dropped 3 bases and J dropped 6 bases, with 23 bases sitting between them. The CDR3 totals 17 residues. Germline-derived CDR1 and CDR2 are MNHEY and SMNVEV (reference sequence). This clonotype has ten or more counts. Amplified TCR beta CDR3 regions derived from RNA transcripts. Carried out on the TCR CDR3, a first-round RT-PCR used the HTBI primer set. Each CDR3 protein gets one entry after TCRdb re-called the multiplex PCR reads with MiXCR. The sample has about 290,000 distinct CDR3 sequences, roughly 18% seen once.

The chain combines TRBV27 with TRBJ1-2; perhaps TRBD1 as D (6 bases). The TCR was taken from a man in his fifties with Graves' ophthalmopathy. The sequencing input was blood. Here the CDR3 reads CASSFDVLGAQTHGYTF. In nucleotides, the CDR3 is TGTGCCAGCAGTTTCGATGTCTTGGGGGCCCAGACGCATGGCTACACCTTC.